These T cell receptor beta chains were read from a single sample in a study of blood T cell repertoires in COVID-19. Clones were sequenced by immunoSEQ multiplex PCR, and TCRdb holds only the in-frame ones, with some missing. Of about 220,000 clones in the sample, less than 90% are singletons; the top ten hold 15% to 20%. Material: peripheral blood. The receptor source for this set is a young man with active or convalescent COVID-19. Each CDR3 is given with its conserved first and last residue. The order of the fields is J gene, V gene, clone size, D gene, CDR3 protein, CDR3 DNA. The D gene is left open where the match is weak. Some rows mark clone size as missing; the rest say once, few, many or name a class of expanded clone.

J: TRBJ2-7; V: TRBV19; size: NA; D: NA; CDR3: CASSMTRRGEQYF; DNA: TGTGCCAGTAGTATGACTAGGAGAGGCGAGCAGTACTTC
J: TRBJ1-3; V: TRBV7-9; size: NA; D: TRBD1; CDR3: CASTDRGGNTIYF; DNA: TGTGCCAGCACGGACAGGGGGGGAAACACCATATATTTT
J: TRBJ1-2; V: TRBV3-1/TRBV3-2; size: once; D: NA; CDR3: CASSQGEWGYTF; DNA: TGTGCCAGCAGCCAAGGGGAGTGGGGCTACACCTTC
J: TRBJ2-1; V: TRBV5-6; size: NA; D: TRBD1; CDR3: CASSLVRDRVNEQFF; DNA: TGTGCCAGCAGCTTGGTTCGGGACAGGGTTAATGAGCAGTTCTTC
J: TRBJ1-1; V: TRBV28; size: NA; D: TRBD1; CDR3: CASSQPPGQGGTEAFF; DNA: TGTGCCAGCAGTCAACCCCCCGGACAGGGGGGGACTGAAGCTTTCTTT
J: TRBJ2-7; V: TRBV18; size: once; D: NA; CDR3: CASSRSDGTYEQYF; DNA: TGTGCCAGCTCACGATCGGACGGGACCTACGAGCAGTACTTC
J: TRBJ2-7; V: TRBV12-3/TRBV12-4; size: NA; D: TRBD1; CDR3: CASSGQGSHEQYF; DNA: TGTGCCAGCAGCGGACAGGGGAGCCACGAGCAGTACTTC
J: TRBJ1-1; V: TRBV28; size: few; D: TRBD1; CDR3: CASVRQGNTEAFF; DNA: TGTGCCAGCGTCAGACAGGGAAACACTGAAGCTTTCTTT
J: TRBJ1-2; V: TRBV5-6; size: few; D: TRBD1; CDR3: CASSPDRDGYGYTF; DNA: TGTGCCAGCAGCCCCGACAGGGACGGCTATGGCTACACCTTC
J: TRBJ2-3; V: TRBV12-5; size: NA; D: TRBD2; CDR3: CASGWTSGRDTQYF; DNA: TGTGCTAGTGGTTGGACTAGCGGGAGAGATACGCAGTATTTT
J: TRBJ1-2; V: TRBV28; size: NA; D: NA; CDR3: CASSLPGGNYGYTF; DNA: TGTGCCAGCAGTTTACCGGGGGGCAACTATGGCTACACCTTC
J: TRBJ1-6; V: TRBV5-6; size: NA; D: NA; CDR3: CASSLGQSNSPLHF; DNA: TGTGCCAGCAGCCTAGGACAGAGTAATTCACCCCTCCACTTT
J: TRBJ1-2; V: TRBV5-1; size: few; D: NA; CDR3: CASSFVEGTQDTNGYTF; DNA: TGCGCCAGCAGCTTTGTGGAAGGGACACAAGATACAAATGGCTACACCTTC
J: TRBJ1-2; V: TRBV6-5; size: NA; D: TRBD1; CDR3: CASSSGGSGYTF; DNA: TGTGCCAGCAGCTCAGGGGGCTCTGGCTACACCTTC
J: TRBJ1-4; V: TRBV29-1; size: once; D: NA; CDR3: CSVTGQGEKLFF; DNA: TGCAGCGTGACCGGACAAGGGGAAAAACTGTTTTTT
J: TRBJ1-6; V: TRBV19; size: NA; D: NA; CDR3: CASSISGSGYNSPLHF; DNA: TGTGCCAGTAGTATTTCCGGGAGCGGCTATAATTCACCCCTCCACTTT
J: TRBJ1-4; V: TRBV5-4; size: NA; D: NA; CDR3: CASSLVWTFATNEKLFF; DNA: TGTGCCAGCAGCTTGGTGTGGACATTCGCAACTAATGAAAAACTGTTTTTT
J: TRBJ2-6; V: TRBV19; size: NA; D: NA; CDR3: CASSMGGTGANVLTF; DNA: TGTGCCAGTAGTATGGGGGGAACTGGGGCCAACGTCCTGACTTTC
J: TRBJ1-1; V: TRBV18; size: few; D: NA; CDR3: CASSPSGTEAFF; DNA: TGTGCCAGCTCACCGAGTGGCACTGAAGCTTTCTTT
J: TRBJ1-5; V: TRBV9; size: NA; D: TRBD1; CDR3: CASSVGPGGGAYQPQHF; DNA: TGTGCCAGCAGCGTAGGCCCGGGAGGGGGCGCTTATCAGCCCCAGCATTTT
J: TRBJ1-3; V: TRBV6-1; size: few; D: NA; CDR3: CASSDWRPGSGGNTIYF; DNA: TGTGCCAGCAGTGATTGGCGACCGGGGAGCGGTGGAAACACCATATATTTT
J: TRBJ1-5; V: TRBV12-3/TRBV12-4; size: once; D: TRBD1; CDR3: CASRRTGWAPQHF; DNA: TGTGCCAGCAGGCGGACAGGGTGGGCGCCCCAGCATTTT
J: TRBJ2-7; V: TRBV7-9; size: NA; D: NA; CDR3: CASSLGGSLSYEQYF; DNA: TGTGCCAGCAGCTTAGGGGGCAGTCTCTCCTACGAGCAGTACTTC
J: TRBJ2-5; V: TRBV4-3; size: once; D: NA; CDR3: CASSLAGGVGETQYF; DNA: TGCGCCAGCAGCCTAGCCGGCGGCGTTGGAGAGACCCAGTACTTC
J: TRBJ2-1; V: TRBV5-1; size: NA; D: TRBD2; CDR3: CASSLMRLAGGDEQFF; DNA: TGCGCCAGCAGCTTGATGAGACTAGCGGGAGGCGATGAGCAGTTCTTC
J: TRBJ1-2; V: TRBV6-2/TRBV6-3; size: few; D: NA; CDR3: CASSPTGNYGYTF; DNA: TGTGCCAGCAGCCCTACAGGGAACTATGGCTACACCTTC
J: TRBJ1-2; V: TRBV7-2; size: NA; D: NA; CDR3: CASSLGVGGYTF; DNA: TGTGCCAGCAGTTTGGGAGTGGGTGGCTACACCTTC
J: TRBJ2-2; V: TRBV7-9; size: NA; D: NA; CDR3: CASSSGTGELFF; DNA: TGTGCCAGCAGCTCAGGCACCGGGGAGCTGTTTTTT
J: TRBJ1-1; V: TRBV7-9; size: NA; D: NA; CDR3: CASSSAGTEAFF; DNA: TGTGCCAGCAGCTCGGCGGGGACTGAAGCTTTCTTT
J: TRBJ2-4; V: TRBV7-8; size: NA; D: TRBD1; CDR3: CASSRRGPSGQVHF; DNA: TGTGCCAGCAGTCGAAGGGGGCCCTCGGGACAGGTCCACTTC
J: TRBJ1-2; V: TRBV6-2/TRBV6-3; size: NA; D: TRBD1; CDR3: CASSYDRALGGYTF; DNA: TGTGCCAGCAGTTATGACAGGGCCCTCGGGGGCTACACCTTC
J: TRBJ1-6; V: TRBV28; size: NA; D: NA; CDR3: CASGQGVLYSPLHF; DNA: TGTGCCAGCGGGCAGGGTGTCCTGTATTCACCCCTCCACTTT
J: TRBJ2-7; V: TRBV5-1; size: NA; D: NA; CDR3: CASSLLGGGLGDEQYF; DNA: TGCGCCAGCAGCCTCCTTGGGGGGGGCCTCGGAGACGAGCAGTACTTC
J: TRBJ2-1; V: TRBV7-2; size: NA; D: TRBD2; CDR3: CASSLLAGIYNEQFF; DNA: TGTGCCAGCAGCCTACTAGCGGGGATCTACAATGAGCAGTTCTTC
J: TRBJ1-2; V: TRBV28; size: NA; D: TRBD1; CDR3: CASSLWVQGAYGYTF; DNA: TGTGCCAGCAGTCTTTGGGTACAGGGGGCTTATGGCTACACCTTC